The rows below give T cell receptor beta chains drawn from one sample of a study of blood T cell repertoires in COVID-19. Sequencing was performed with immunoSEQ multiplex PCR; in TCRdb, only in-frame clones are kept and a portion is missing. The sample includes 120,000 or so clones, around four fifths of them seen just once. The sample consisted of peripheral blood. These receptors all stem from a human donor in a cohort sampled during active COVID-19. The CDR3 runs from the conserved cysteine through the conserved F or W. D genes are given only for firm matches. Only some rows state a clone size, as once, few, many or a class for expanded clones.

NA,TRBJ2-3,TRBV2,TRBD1,TGTGCCAGCAGTGAAGGGACAGGGACCACAGATACGCAGTATTTT,CASSEGTGTTDTQYF
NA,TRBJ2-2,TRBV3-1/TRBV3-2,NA,TGTGCCAGCAGCCAAAGAGGGGGCACCGGGGAGCTGTTTTTT,CASSQRGGTGELFF
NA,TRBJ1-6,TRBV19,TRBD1,TGTGCCAGTAGTATATTAGGACAGGGGGGGCCACCCCTCCACTTT,CASSILGQGGPPLHF
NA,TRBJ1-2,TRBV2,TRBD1,TGTGCCAGCGTGTACAGGGGGATCAACTATGGCTACACCTTC,CASVYRGINYGYTF
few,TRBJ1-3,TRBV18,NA,TGTGCCAGCTCATCAAGACAGGCCTCTGGAAACACCATATATTTT,CASSSRQASGNTIYF
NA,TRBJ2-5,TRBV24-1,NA,TGTGCCACCAGTGGAACAGGCAAAATTTCCCAAGAGACCCAGTACTTC,CATSGTGKISQETQYF
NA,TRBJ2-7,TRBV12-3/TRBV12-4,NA,TGTGCCAGCAGAGGACAAATCTCCTACGAGCAGTACTTC,CASRGQISYEQYF
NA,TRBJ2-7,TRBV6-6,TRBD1,TGTGCCAGCACCGAGGGACAGGGTGGAACCTACGAGCAGTACTTC,CASTEGQGGTYEQYF
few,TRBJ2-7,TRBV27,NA,TGTGCCAGCAGCATTACTAGGTCCTCCTACGAGCAGTACTTC,CASSITRSSYEQYF
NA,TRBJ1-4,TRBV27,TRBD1,TGTGCCAGCAGACATACGATCAGGGGGCGACCTAATGAAAAACTGTTTTTT,CASRHTIRGRPNEKLFF
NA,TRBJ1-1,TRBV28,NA,TGTGCCAGCAGAGGGGGGGGCTCTGAAGCTTTCTTT,CASRGGGSEAFF
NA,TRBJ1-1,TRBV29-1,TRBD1,TGCAGCGTTGATCGTGGGGGGACAGGACAGCGATCTTTCTTT,CSVDRGGTGQRSFF
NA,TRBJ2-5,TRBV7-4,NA,TGTGCCAGCAGCAGGGGCAAAGAGACCCAGTACTTC,CASSRGKETQYF
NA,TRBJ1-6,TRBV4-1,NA,TGCGCCAGCAGCCAAGATCCCGGACAAGACAATTCACCCCTCCACTTT,CASSQDPGQDNSPLHF
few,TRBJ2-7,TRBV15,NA,TGTGCCACCAGCATAGGCGGCTCCTACGAGCAGTACTTC,CATSIGGSYEQYF
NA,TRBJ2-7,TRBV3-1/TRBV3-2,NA,TGTGCCAGCAGCCGCGAACGTCCCCGGGGAAACGAGCAGTACTTC,CASSRERPRGNEQYF
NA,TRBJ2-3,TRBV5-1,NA,TGCGCCAGCAGCTTGAGTCAGGGTGAGGCAGATACGCAGTATTTT,CASSLSQGEADTQYF
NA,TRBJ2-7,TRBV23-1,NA,TGCGCCAGCAGAACTGTGACAATCAGTTCCTACGAGCAGTACTTC,CASRTVTISSYEQYF
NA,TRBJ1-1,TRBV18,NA,TGTGCCAGCTCAAGCCGGAACACTGAAGCTTTCTTT,CASSSRNTEAFF
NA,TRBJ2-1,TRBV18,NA,TGTGCCAGCTCACCCTCGGGCAATGAGCAGTTCTTC,CASSPSGNEQFF
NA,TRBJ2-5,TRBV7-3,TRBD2,TGTGCCAGCAGCGTGGTAGCGGGGGGGCGAGAGACCCAGTACTTC,CASSVVAGGRETQYF
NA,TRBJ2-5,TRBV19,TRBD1,TGTGCCAGTAGCACCGGGACAGGAGGAGAGACCCAGTACTTC,CASSTGTGGETQYF
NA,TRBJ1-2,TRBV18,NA,TGTGCCAGCTCACCTCGGATGAGTCAGGGTGACTATGGCTACACCTTC,CASSPRMSQGDYGYTF
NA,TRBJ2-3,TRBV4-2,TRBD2,TGTGCCAGCAGCCCTAGCGGGTCTAGCACAGATACGCAGTATTTT,CASSPSGSSTDTQYF
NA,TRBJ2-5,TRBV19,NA,TGTGCCAGTAGTGCTGGAGGGCGATCACGGGGTCAAGAGACCCAGTACTTC,CASSAGGRSRGQETQYF
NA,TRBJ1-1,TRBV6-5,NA,TGTGCCACCAAGTCAAACAGGATTGACACTGAAGCTTTCTTT,CATKSNRIDTEAFF